The 30 T cell receptor beta chains listed next were all sequenced from one sample in a study of T cell responses to AZD1222 COVID-19 vaccine. Measured with immunoSEQ multiplex PCR; TCRdb has only the in-frame clones, and not every one. The table includes fewer than 130,000 clones, 70% to 90% detected once. The material sequenced was peripheral blood, taken on day 0 of AZD1222 vaccination. Every receptor here comes from an adult in good health.

In this sample, this clone turned up a few times. The chain uses TRBV29-1 and TRBJ1-2; possible D gene TRBD1, 6 bases. The CDR3 has 15 residues. From germline, CDR1 is SQVTM and CDR2 ANQGSEA. Trimming removed 3 bases at V and 1 base at J, with 15 bases between. The CDR3 region has the DNA TGCAGCGTTGATAGCGGGGGCATAAGTAACTATGGCTACACCTTC. Its translation is CSVDSGGISNYGYTF.

V usage is TRBV3-1 (or the pseudogene TRBV3-2) and J usage is TRBJ2-3; TRBD2 aligns across 10 bases. Germline V CDR1 and CDR2: LGHDT, YNNKEL (reference sequence). V dropped 0 bases and J dropped 2; count of bases not matched to a gene: 5. The CDR3 has 17 residues. Here the CDR3 DNA reads TGTGCCAGCAGCCAAGATCCCAGCGGGAGGGTCACAGATACGCAGTATTTT. Translated, it gives CASSQDPSGRVTDTQYF.

This chain links TRBV4-3 with TRBJ1-1; 8 nucleotides line up with TRBD1. Trimming at V came to 6 bases and at J to 4 bases, leaving 7 bases not matched to a gene. This CDR3 contains 14 residues. CDR1 is LGHNA and CDR2 is YSLEER in the germline V gene. The CDR3, as DNA: TGCGCCAGCAGGTCAGGGGGCCCGGGCACTGAAGCTTTCTTT. It codes for CASRSGGPGTEAFF.

V gene TRBV5-1 combines with J gene TRBJ2-3; D gene uncertain. The CDR3 is made up of 14 amino acids. Germline CDR1 SGHRS, CDR2 YFSETQ. V was trimmed by 0 bases and J by 0 bases, leaving 5 bases between them. DNA of the CDR3: TGCGCCAGCAGCTTGGAGACCAGCACAGATACGCAGTATTTT. It is translated as CASSLETSTDTQYF.

The chain couples TRBV6-5 to TRBJ1-4; D is uncertain. Per the germline V gene, CDR1 is MNHEY and CDR2 is SVGAGI. The CDR3 runs 16 residues. The ends were cut back, 0 bases at V and 8 bases at J, with 16 bases in the middle. The CDR3 reads CASSYSVGNPNEKLFF. DNA for the CDR3: TGTGCCAGCAGTTACTCGGTGGGGAATCCAAACGAAAAACTGTTTTTT.

V and J are TRBV6-2 or TRBV6-3 and TRBJ1-3; D is undetermined. The CDR3 is made up of 13 amino acids. Germline V gives CDR1 MNHEY, CDR2 SVGEGT. V was shortened by 8 bases and J by 4 bases, with 12 bases between the two germline ends. Here the CDR3 DNA reads TGTGCCAGCGGCCAGGAGGCAGGAAACACCATATATTTT. Its protein product is CASGQEAGNTIYF.

The chain carries TRBV5-4 and TRBJ2-5, with D hard to call. This CDR3 comprises 15 residues. Germline values: CDR1 SGHNT, CDR2 YYREEE (reference sequence). The V gene lost 0 bases and the J gene lost 5 bases, with 14 bases spanning the gap. The CDR3 sequence is CASSLVGQFGETQYF. In DNA form, the CDR3 reads TGTGCCAGCAGCTTGGTTGGGCAGTTTGGGGAGACCCAGTACTTC.

This chain uses TRBV28 with TRBJ2-6; D may correspond to TRBD1 or TRBD2 (5 bases each). Germline assignment: CDR1 MDHEN and CDR2 SYDVKM. Trimming shortened V by 11 bases and J by 3 bases, and 11 bases separated the two germline ends. CDR3 length: 13 amino acids. CDR3 bases: TGTGCCGCCCATGGGGGTGGGGCCAACGTCCTGACTTTC. Translation gives CAAHGGGANVLTF.

This sequence joins TRBV7-3 and TRBJ2-1; 9 bases match TRBD2. The junction had 2 bases not matched to a gene; V was cut back by 1 base and J by 4 bases. The CDR3 has 15 residues. CDR1 is SGHTA and CDR2 is FQGTGA in the germline V gene. The CDR3 sequence: CASSLRTSAYNEQFF. The CDR3 bases are TGTGCCAGCAGCTTAAGGACTAGCGCTTACAATGAGCAGTTCTTC.

About this clone: Different DNA sequences within this sample yield the same CDR3. The V gene is TRBV3-1 (or the pseudogene TRBV3-2), the J gene TRBJ1-2; 9 nucleotides align to TRBD1. CDR3 size: 13 residues. V was pared by 3 bases and J by 4 bases, with 0 bases of the junction left unmatched. Germline V gene lookup returns CDR1 LGHDT and CDR2 YNNKEL (reference sequence). The CDR3 DNA reads as TGTGCCAGCAGCCAGGGACAGGGCTATGGCTACACCTTC. Translating gives CASSQGQGYGYTF.

This chain links TRBV25-1 with TRBJ1-2, with a weak D call TRBD1 (6 bases). The CDR3 loop spans 15 amino acids. Germline CDR1 MGHDK, CDR2 SYGVNS. Trimming pared 5 bases from V and 4 bases from J, leaving 17 bases between. CDR3 region: CASSPPGGGIYGYTF. Written as DNA, the CDR3 is TGTGCCAGCAGTCCCCCGGGGGGCGGAATCTATGGCTACACCTTC.

The J gene is TRBJ2-7, the V gene TRBV19; 7 bases agree with TRBD1. V dropped 5 bases and J dropped 3; count of bases not matched to a gene: 10. This CDR3 is built from 15 residues. Germline CDR1 is LNHDA and CDR2 is SQIVND (reference sequence). The CDR3 DNA is TGTGCCAGTAGTGCCCCCCGGACAGGTTTCTACGAGCAGTACTTC. Its protein is CASSAPRTGFYEQYF. Filled out from reference TRBV19 and TRBJ2-7, the complete variable domain reads DGGITQSPKYLFRKEGQNVTLSCEQNLNHDAMYWYRQDPGQGLRLIYYSQIVNDFQKGDIAEGYSVSREKKESFPLTVTSAQKNPTAFYLCASSAPRTGFYEQYFGPGTRLTVT.

The chain joins TRBV19 to TRBJ2-1, with a possible D match to TRBD2 (7 bases). From germline, CDR1 is LNHDA and CDR2 SQIVND (reference sequence). This CDR3 is built from 15 residues. V lost 3 bases, J lost 8 bases, and 17 bases lay in between. CDR3 in amino acids: CASSIGIRGADEQFF. CDR3 nucleotide sequence: TGTGCCAGTAGTATCGGGATACGGGGGGCCGATGAGCAGTTCTTC.

This chain uses TRBV3-1 (or the pseudogene TRBV3-2) with TRBJ2-5; 9 positions match TRBD1. CDR3 size: 16 residues. Losses at the gene ends were 2 bases for V and 6 bases for J; bases not matched to a gene: 10. CDR1 and CDR2 from the germline V gene are LGHDT and YNNKEL (reference sequence). The CDR3 region has the DNA TGTGCCAGCAGCCAACCGGACAGGGGAATTACGAAGACCCAGTACTTC. It codes for CASSQPDRGITKTQYF.

V is TRBV19 and J is TRBJ1-4; D gene uncertain. Per the germline V gene, CDR1 is LNHDA and CDR2 is SQIVND (reference sequence). The CDR3 runs to 14 residues. V was clipped by 5 bases and J by 7 bases, with 14 bases between them. The CDR3 protein is CASSPSLTSEKLFF. Written as DNA, the CDR3 is TGTGCCAGTAGTCCTAGCCTCACAAGTGAAAAACTGTTTTTT.

The chain carries TRBV4-1 and TRBJ1-1; possibly TRBD1 for D (6 bases). The CDR3 length is 14 residues. The V gene lost 1 base and the J gene lost 7 bases, with 13 bases spanning the gap. Germline V lookup: CDR1 MGHRA, CDR2 YSYEKL. For the CDR3, the DNA is TGCGCCAGCAGCCAAGCCAACGGGGGCGGTGAAGCTTTCTTT. Translation: CASSQANGGGEAFF.

The chain links TRBV28 to TRBJ1-2; D unclear. The germline V gene has CDR1 MDHEN and CDR2 SYDVKM. V lost 4 bases, J lost 4 bases, and 22 bases lay in between. The length of the CDR3 is 17 residues. CDR3 nucleotide sequence: TGTGCCAGCAGTTCATCCCTTCGGGCATTGTCTACCTATGGCTACACCTTC. Encoded protein: CASSSSLRALSTYGYTF.

This clone was counted a few times. The chain is built from TRBV30 and TRBJ1-6, with D unclear. CDR1 and CDR2 (germline): GTSNPN, SVGIG (reference sequence). V lost 7 bases to trimming and J lost 8 bases, with 15 bases between them. The CDR3 covers 13 residues. The chain's CDR3 is CASRKNGDSPLHF. In DNA, the CDR3 is TGTGCCTCCCGAAAGAATGGAGATTCACCCCTCCACTTT.

This chain links TRBV4-2 with TRBJ2-5; possibly TRBD2 for D (6 bases). Germline V CDR1 and CDR2: LGHNA, YNFKEQ. This CDR3 is 14 amino acids long. V was pared by 1 base and J by 5 bases, with 11 bases between. In DNA form, the CDR3 reads TGTGCCAGCAGCCAAGCGGAAGGGAGGGAGACCCAGTACTTC. Protein sequence: CASSQAEGRETQYF.

This clone has just one count. The CDR3 here is CASSYATSGGETQYF. Here the CDR3 DNA reads TGTGCCAGCAGTTACGCCACTAGCGGGGGGGAGACCCAGTACTTC. The rearrangement uses TRBV6-5 and TRBJ2-5; TRBD2 matches 12 bases. Germline V gene lookup returns CDR1 MNHEY and CDR2 SVGAGI. V shed 2 bases and J 5 bases; nucleotides not matched to a gene: 3. The CDR3 has 15 residues.

V usage is TRBV18 and J usage is TRBJ1-3; D is uncertain. Germline values: CDR1 KGHSH, CDR2 LQKENI. This CDR3 has 12 residues. Trimming took off 3 bases at V and 11 bases at J, with 11 bases between the two ends. CDR3 amino acids: CASSPPGDSIYF. The CDR3 nucleotides read TGTGCCAGCTCACCGCCTGGGGATTCCATATATTTT.

The V and J genes are TRBV5-5 and TRBJ1-3; 7 bases line up with TRBD1. The ends lost 0 bases at V and 4 bases at J; junction bases unmatched: 4. The CDR3 has 15 residues. Per the germline V gene, CDR1 is SGHKS and CDR2 is YYEKEE (reference sequence). The CDR3 protein is CASSLAATGGNTIYF. The CDR3 DNA is TGTGCCAGCAGCTTGGCCGCGACAGGGGGAAACACCATATATTTT.

The chain recombines TRBV7-2 with TRBJ2-7; a possible D gene is TRBD1 (6 bases). Per germline, CDR1 SGHTA and CDR2 FQGNSA. The CDR3 is 16 amino acids. Trimming took off 5 bases at V and 2 bases at J, with 19 bases between the two ends. The CDR3, as DNA: TGTGCCAGCAGCCCGACAGGTTCGGCCGTACCCTACGAGCAGTACTTC. This codes for CASSPTGSAVPYEQYF.

This rearrangement joins TRBV18 to TRBJ2-5; perhaps D is TRBD1 or TRBD2 (5 bases each). Trimming pared 2 bases from V and 0 bases from J, leaving 10 bases between. The CDR3 sequence is 15 residues long. Per germline, CDR1 KGHSH and CDR2 LQKENI. DNA for the CDR3: TGTGCCAGCTCACCAATTTGGGGGTACCAAGAGACCCAGTACTTC. It specifies CASSPIWGYQETQYF.

The chain recombines TRBV28 with TRBJ1-1, with D perhaps TRBD1 (6 bases). The CDR3 is made up of 15 amino acids. The V end was cut by 6 bases, the J end by 5 bases, with 19 bases between. The germline gives CDR1 MDHEN, CDR2 SYDVKM. The DNA for the CDR3 is TGTGCCAGCAGCATAGGGGGGGGGCGCTTGACTGAAGCTTTCTTT. Translated: CASSIGGGRLTEAFF.

The chain uses TRBV7-6 and TRBJ1-1, with a weak D call TRBD1 (5 bases). This CDR3 is built from 12 residues. The ends were cut back, 5 bases at V and 5 bases at J, with 9 bases in the middle. Germline V gives CDR1 SGHVS, CDR2 FNYEAQ. DNA for the CDR3: TGTGCCAGCAGCCCGTGGACAACTGAAGCTTTCTTT. Translation: CASSPWTTEAFF.

V is TRBV14 and J is TRBJ2-7, with TRBD2 identical over 8 bases. Per the germline V gene, CDR1 is SGHDN and CDR2 is FVKESK. J gave up 2 bases and V 1 base, and 1 base lay outside the gene matches. The CDR3 runs to 14 residues. The CDR3 DNA sequence: TGTGCCAGCAGCCAAGTTAGCGGGACCTACGAGCAGTACTTC. It encodes CASSQVSGTYEQYF.

The chain recombines TRBV5-1 with TRBJ1-2; 8 positions match TRBD1. The V segment lost 3 bases and the J segment 6 bases; nucleotides outside the gene matches: 7. The germline CDR1 and CDR2 sequences are SGHRS and YFSETQ. The length of the CDR3 is 14 residues. Written as DNA, the CDR3 is TGCGCCAGCAGCTCATCCGGGACAGGAAATGGCTACACCTTC. Its protein product is CASSSSGTGNGYTF.

This clone was picked up one time. J is TRBJ1-5 and V is TRBV4-2; D remains ambiguous. CDR1 and CDR2 (germline): LGHNA, YNFKEQ. V was trimmed by 2 bases and J by 4 bases, leaving 12 bases between them. The CDR3 has 15 residues. CDR3 residues: CASSQLNLWNQPQHF. The CDR3 DNA sequence: TGTGCCAGCAGCCAATTAAACCTATGGAATCAGCCCCAGCATTTT.

This chain connects TRBV7-2 to TRBJ2-7, with TRBD2 identical over 7 bases. Germline CDR1 is SGHTA and CDR2 is FQGNSA. Germline trimming cut 5 bases from V and 4 bases from J; bases unmatched to any gene: 11. The CDR3 totals 15 residues. CDR3 nucleotides: TGTGCCAGCAGCCCCCGGAGTAGCGGGTATTACGAGCAGTACTTC. Residues: CASSPRSSGYYEQYF.